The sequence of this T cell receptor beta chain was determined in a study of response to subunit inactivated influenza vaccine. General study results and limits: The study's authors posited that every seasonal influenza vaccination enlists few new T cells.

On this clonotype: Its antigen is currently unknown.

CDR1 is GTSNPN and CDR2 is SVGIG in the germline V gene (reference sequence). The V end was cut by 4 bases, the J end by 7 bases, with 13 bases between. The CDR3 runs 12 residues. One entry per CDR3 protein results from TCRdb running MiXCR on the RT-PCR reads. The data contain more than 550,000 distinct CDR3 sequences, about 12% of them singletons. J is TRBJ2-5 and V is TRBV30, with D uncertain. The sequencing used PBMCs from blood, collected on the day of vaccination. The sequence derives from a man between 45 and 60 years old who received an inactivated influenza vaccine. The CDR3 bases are TGTGCCTGGACAGAGGCGGTAGGGACCCAGTACTTC. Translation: CAWTEAVGTQYF.